This is a list of T cell receptor beta chains from one sample in a study of CD8 T cells in Susac syndrome. One entry per CDR3 protein results from TCRdb running MiXCR on the immunoSEQ multiplex PCR reads. Of roughly 86,000 distinct CDR3 sequences in the sample, about 95% were seen once. Sequences were obtained from CD8+ T cells from PBMCs. The receptors were sampled from a human donor with Susac syndrome. The conserved cysteine and the conserved F or W are not part of the CDR3 here.

TRBV20-1,SASRPGPRAIYGYT
TRBV18,ASSPGTGDTDTQY
TRBV5-6,ASSSTRFSYNEQF
TRBV30,AWSVRSTSQPQH
TRBV5-1,ASSSLSGVPGELF
TRBV4-1,ASSQVDRTGEAF
TRBV7-6,ASRPVEGGFEETQY
TRBV6-2/TRBV6-3,ASSSDSENTEAF
TRBV30,AWSDGAQTYGYT
TRBV5-1,ASSLEVTGGIYGYT
TRBV20-1,SVNRGTGTEAF
TRBV6-5,ASSYPWAGGAGETQY
TRBV5-1,ASSFNPGTKETQY
TRBV6-1,ASRDRGGLGSNQPQH
TRBV5-4,ASSMGVGTENTEAF
TRBV7-2,ASSLGSAMNTEAF
TRBV11-2,ASSLSRDRGRPLDKNIQY
TRBV9,ASSVAGLAGGRGTQY
TRBV5-1,ASSWGTGELF
TRBV10-2,ASSESRTGGWTEAF
TRBV30,GRGGLLHNEKLF
TRBV30,AWSGGLAPSYEQY
TRBV6-5,ASSYGQRSYEQY
TRBV4-3,ASSQGNRGPEKLF
TRBV6-2/TRBV6-3,ASTGQADRRNQPQH
TRBV20-1,SVLDRTANTGELF
TRBV19,ASSMRQGPNQPQH
TRBV14,ASSGRGKTQY
TRBV4-3,ASSQDGQRGRETQY
TRBV6-5,ASSSGGAGANVLT
TRBV29-1,SVDIQDNEAGNTIY
TRBV7-9,ASSPRDRGNEQY
TRBV11-1,ASSLAVSAQAGTGANVLT
TRBV7-2,ASSLPERGGNEQF
TRBV20-1,SAMGGARENIQY
TRBV20-1,SALGEGEVDQPQH
TRBV5-4,ASSPRTSGVGETQY
TRBV5-6,ASSLQSSTNQETQY
TRBV20-1,RAFLSTGLNYGYT
TRBV6-1,ASIGTVHETQY
TRBV20-1,SAGSSTGGFATNEKLF
TRBV29-1,SVENSGSSEAF
TRBV7-2,ASTTGGRGEETQY
TRBV11-2,ASSPGAQGPYEQY
TRBV5-4,ASSWWYEETQY
TRBV20-1,SAAGQNMYEQY
TRBV9,ASSVGRTGESEETQY